The 18 T cell receptor beta chains listed next were all sequenced from one sample in a study of cytomegalovirus exposure and HLA in healthy donors. The PCR ran on 60 Vbeta and 13 Jbeta primers. Libraries were prepared by immunoSEQ multiplex PCR; TCRdb keeps only in-frame clonotypes and omits some of them. This table holds about 67,000 clones, approximately 71% found once. The sample comprised PBMCs. These receptors all stem from a woman in her twenties or thirties in good health and CMV-seronegative.

The V call is TRBV5-8, the J call TRBJ2-5; D perhaps matches TRBD1 (5 bases). V was cut by 0 bases and J by 1 base, with 7 bases left in between. Per germline, CDR1 SGHTS and CDR2 YDEGEE. This CDR3 contains 14 residues. The chain's CDR3 is CASSLGQPQETQYF. CDR3 in DNA: TGTGCCAGCAGCTTGGGACAGCCCCAAGAGACCCAGTACTTC.

The chain recombines TRBV2 with TRBJ2-5, with TRBD2 as a possible D gene (5 bases). CDR1 is SNHLY, CDR2 FYNNEI, per germline. The CDR3 spans 18 residues. Trimming took off 1 base at V and 4 bases at J, with 22 bases between the two ends. Written as DNA, the CDR3 is TGTGCCAGCAGTGAAGGTGCCAAGGAGTTGTTTCGGGGAGAGACCCAGTACTTC. Translating it yields CASSEGAKELFRGETQYF. Full variable domain (remainder filled in from reference TRBV2 and TRBJ2-5): EPEVTQTPSHQVTQMGQEVILRCVPISNHLYFYWYRQILGQKVEFLVSFYNNEISEKSEIFDDQFSVERPDGSNFTLKIRSTKLEDSAMYFCASSEGAKELFRGETQYFGPGTRLLVL.

This rearrangement joins TRBV29-1 to TRBJ1-2; D gene unclear. The CDR3 loop spans 13 amino acids. Germline lookup yields CDR1 SQVTM and CDR2 ANQGSEA. The ends were cut back, 4 bases at V and 3 bases at J, with 12 bases in the middle. Written as DNA, the CDR3 is TGCAGCGTTGTATGGCTGCCAGACTATGGCTACACCTTC. Translation: CSVVWLPDYGYTF.

The gene calls are TRBV18 and TRBJ2-7; 7 bases agree with TRBD1. The V and J ends lost 1 base and 0 bases, in that order; junction bases with no gene match: 3. The CDR3 covers 15 residues. Looked up from germline, CDR1 is KGHSH and CDR2 is LQKENI. The CDR3 reads CASSPLYRGSYEQYF. The DNA of the CDR3 is TGTGCCAGCTCACCACTATACAGGGGCTCCTACGAGCAGTACTTC.

The chain joins TRBV6-5 to TRBJ2-5; weak D call: TRBD2 (6 bases). There are 15 residues in the CDR3. Trimming stripped 0 bases from V and 9 bases from J, with 17 bases between. Germline CDR1 is MNHEY and CDR2 is SVGAGI. Here the CDR3 reads CASSYSPGSSGAQYF. The CDR3 DNA reads as TGTGCCAGCAGTTACTCGCCGGGTAGTTCGGGGGCCCAGTACTTC.

The table lists this clone with a few counts. The chain uses TRBV18 and TRBJ1-2; possible D gene TRBD1, 6 bases. Germline V gene lookup returns CDR1 KGHSH and CDR2 LQKENI. The CDR3 contains 13 residues. Trimming pared 4 bases from V and 6 bases from J, leaving 12 bases between. CDR3 region: CASSRRQADGYTF. In DNA form, the CDR3 reads TGTGCCAGCTCACGACGACAGGCGGATGGCTACACCTTC.

This clone was counted once. The J gene is TRBJ1-2, the V gene TRBV11-3; 9 nucleotides align to TRBD1. CDR1 and CDR2 (germline): SGHNT, YENEEA. The CDR3 consists of 15 residues. J was trimmed by 4 bases and V by 6 bases; bases with no gene match: 9. CDR3 protein: CASRPTGQGGYGYTF. CDR3 nucleotides: TGTGCCAGCAGGCCCACGGGACAGGGTGGCTATGGCTACACCTTC.

CDR3 protein: CASSSSGQGLNEQFF. The CDR3 DNA reads as TGTGCCAGCAGCTCCTCGGGACAGGGTCTCAATGAGCAGTTCTTC. The chain carries TRBV5-5 and TRBJ2-1; the match to TRBD1 covers 9 bases. The germline gives CDR1 SGHKS, CDR2 YYEKEE (reference sequence). The CDR3 loop spans 15 amino acids. The J segment lost 6 bases and the V segment lost 3 bases, leaving 7 bases of the junction unmatched. Full variable domain (missing parts from reference TRBV5-5 and TRBJ2-1): DAGVTQSPTHLIKTRGQQVTLRCSPISGHKSVSWYQQVLGQGPQFIFQYYEKEERGRGNFPDRFSARQFPNYSSELNVNALLLGDSALYLCASSSSGQGLNEQFFGPGTRLTVL.

The J gene is TRBJ2-7, the V gene TRBV5-6, with 10 bases that match TRBD1. V gave up 2 bases and J gave up 3 bases; unmatched junction bases: 5. Germline assignment: CDR1 SGHDT and CDR2 YYEEEE. The CDR3 loop spans 15 amino acids. This CDR3 reads CASSFGQGGLYEQYF. DNA of the CDR3: TGTGCCAGCAGCTTCGGACAGGGGGGTCTCTACGAGCAGTACTTC.

Comments on this clone: The DNA is omitted, as the CDR3 cannot be located on it reliably, and the CDR3 follows TCRdb's listing. The CDR3 loop is CSASFGTGAYF. This rearrangement joins TRBV20-1 to TRBJ2-7; the table's D call TRBD1 went unverified against the DNA. CDR1 is DFQATT, CDR2 SNEGSKA, per germline (reference sequence). The CDR3 spans 11 amino acids, including both terminal residues.

This chain uses TRBV19 with TRBJ1-5; D is unresolved. Germline-derived CDR1 and CDR2 are LNHDA and SQIVND (reference sequence). V was trimmed by 11 bases and J by 0 bases, leaving 8 bases between them. The CDR3 covers 12 residues. DNA for the CDR3: TGTGCCGGCGGGGATAGCAATCAGCCCCAGCATTTT. It codes for CAGGDSNQPQHF.

The V gene is TRBV7-2, the J gene TRBJ1-6; D remains unclear. The V gene lost 4 bases and the J gene lost 9 bases, with 7 bases spanning the gap. This CDR3 region has 12 residues. Germline CDR1 and CDR2: SGHTA and FQGNSA. This CDR3 reads CASSSLGSPLHF. CDR3 sequence (DNA): TGTGCCAGCAGCTCCCTAGGTTCACCCCTCCACTTT. Full variable domain (missing parts from reference TRBV7-2 and TRBJ1-6): GAGVSQSPSNKVTEKGKDVELRCDPISGHTALYWYRQSLGQGLEFLIYFQGNSAPDKSGLPSDRFSAERTGGSVSTLTIQRTQQEDSAVYLCASSSLGSPLHFGNGTRLTVT.

This chain joins TRBV28 and TRBJ1-6, with D hard to call. The CDR3 has 14 amino acids. V lost 2 bases and J 4 bases, leaving 6 bases between the germline ends. CDR1 and CDR2 (germline): MDHEN, SYDVKM. CDR3: CASSLEGYNSPLHF. The CDR3 coding sequence is TGTGCCAGCAGTTTAGAGGGTTATAATTCACCCCTCCACTTT. Full variable domain (remainder filled in from reference TRBV28 and TRBJ1-6): DVKVTQSSRYLVKRTGEKVFLECVQDMDHENMFWYRQDPGLGLRLIYFSYDVKMKEKGDIPEGYSVSREKKERFSLILESASTNQTSMYLCASSLEGYNSPLHFGNGTRLTVT.

Only one count was recorded for this clone. One end of the junction fails to match germline, which may point to a read error. Other DNA sequences of this sample code for an identical CDR3. The rearrangement links TRBV6-5 to TRBJ1-1; D might be TRBD1 (6 bases). The CDR3 is 15 residues long. Germline CDR1 and CDR2: MNHEY and SVGAGI. CDR3 bases: TGTGCCAGCAGTTACAGCGGGGGCCGTAACACTGAAGCCTTCTTT. Amino acid sequence: CASSYSGGRNTEAFF.

This sequence joins TRBV25-1 and TRBJ1-2; D remains ambiguous. V shed 2 bases and J shed 8 bases, with 15 bases lying between them. The V gene's germline CDR1 is MGHDK and CDR2 SYGVNS. CDR3 length: 14 residues. The CDR3 spells CASSEPSRIRGYTF. Written as DNA, the CDR3 is TGTGCCAGCAGTGAACCCTCCAGGATTCGCGGCTACACCTTC.

The V and J genes are TRBV2 and TRBJ1-4, with D maybe TRBD1 (5 bases). CDR1 is SNHLY and CDR2 is FYNNEI in the germline V gene. The CDR3 extends over 17 amino acids. V dropped 8 bases and J dropped 2 bases, with 21 bases sitting between them. The CDR3 coding sequence is TGTGCCAGCGGACGAGATCGGGGGATCTCGACTAATGAAAAACTGTTTTTT. Protein: CASGRDRGISTNEKLFF.

This chain joins TRBV7-2 and TRBJ1-6; a possible D gene is TRBD1 (5 bases). The CDR3 spans 14 residues. Germline V gives CDR1 SGHTA, CDR2 FQGNSA. Trimming removed 1 base from V and 12 bases from J, with 13 bases in between. As DNA, the CDR3 is TGTGCCAGCAGCTTAGATGCGGGGCACCTACCCCTCCACTTT. Its protein product is CASSLDAGHLPLHF.

The V call is TRBV10-3, the J call TRBJ2-7, with TRBD2 matching over 7 bases. The CDR3 spans 14 residues. The V segment lost 3 bases and the J segment 3 bases; nucleotides outside the gene matches: 5. Germline V gives CDR1 ENHRY, CDR2 SYGVKD. CDR3 nucleotides: TGTGCCATCAGTGACCCGACGGGGGGCTACGAGCAGTACTTC. Protein sequence: CAISDPTGGYEQYF.